Each of the 20 T cell receptor beta chains below was sequenced from the same sample in a study of cytomegalovirus exposure and HLA in healthy donors. PCR amplification relied on 60 Vbeta primers (plus 13 Jbeta primers). Profiled with immunoSEQ multiplex PCR; TCRdb holds only in-frame clones, not every one. In the table there are 100,000 or so clones, about three quarters of which are singletons. Sequenced sample: PBMCs. All receptors come from a male donor in good health and CMV-seronegative.

The genes are TRBV19 and TRBJ1-2, with D possibly matching TRBD1 (6 bases). There are 13 residues in the CDR3. Germline V gene lookup returns CDR1 LNHDA and CDR2 SQIVND (reference sequence). Trimming took 4 bases from V and 4 from J, leaving 10 bases between them. DNA of the CDR3: TGTGCCAGTAGTAACAGGGTCCTCTATGGCTACACCTTC. Its protein product is CASSNRVLYGYTF.

This chain uses TRBV7-6 with TRBJ2-3; TRBD2 matches 10 bases. The ends lost 4 bases at V and 0 bases at J; junction bases unmatched: 7. Germline loops: CDR1 SGHVS, CDR2 FNYEAQ. There are 17 residues in the CDR3. CDR3 nucleotides: TGTGCCAGCAGCTCAACCGGGACTAGCGTGAGCACAGATACGCAGTATTTT. Translated, it gives CASSSTGTSVSTDTQYF.

This clone has just one count. The rearrangement links TRBV10-2 to TRBJ2-4; 7 positions agree with TRBD2. This CDR3 comprises 17 residues. From germline, CDR1 is WSHSY and CDR2 SAAADI. V lost 1 base to trimming and J lost 0 bases; unmatched junction nucleotides: 6. The DNA for the CDR3 is TGCGCCAGCAGTGAGTGGGAGACTAGCTTAGCCAAAAACATTCAGTACTTC. Translating gives CASSEWETSLAKNIQYF.

The chain joins TRBV28 to TRBJ2-3; 9 nucleotides agree with TRBD1. In germline, CDR1 is MDHEN, CDR2 SYDVKM. The V and J ends lost 2 bases and 6 bases, in that order; junction bases with no gene match: 6. The CDR3 is 15 amino acids. The chain's CDR3 is CASSLAGQGTDTQYF. In nucleotides, the CDR3 is TGTGCCAGCAGTTTAGCGGGACAGGGTACGGATACGCAGTATTTT. The full variable domain, its missing parts supplied by reference TRBV28 and TRBJ2-3, is DVKVTQSSRYLVKRTGEKVFLECVQDMDHENMFWYRQDPGLGLRLIYFSYDVKMKEKGDIPEGYSVSREKKERFSLILESASTNQTSMYLCASSLAGQGTDTQYFGPGTRLTVL.

This clone was seen just once. The rearrangement uses TRBV11-3 and TRBJ1-1, with 8 bases fitting TRBD1. Unmatched junction bases numbered 11, after V lost 5 bases and J lost 12 bases. CDR3 size: 13 residues. The germline CDR1 and CDR2 sequences are SGHNT and YENEEA. The DNA for the CDR3 is TGTGCCAGCAGCGACAGGGGCCCGATAGGGTCTTTCTTT. This codes for CASSDRGPIGSFF.

The chain carries TRBV5-1 and TRBJ2-2; D might be TRBD2 (6 bases). Trimming took off 4 bases at V and 6 bases at J, with 22 bases between the two ends. The germline CDR1 and CDR2 sequences are SGHRS and YFSETQ. The CDR3 is 17 residues long. As DNA, the CDR3 is TGCGCCAGCAGCCCGACGACTAGTGTGAATAGAGCCGGGGAGCTGTTTTTT. This sequence encodes CASSPTTSVNRAGELFF. The variable domain in full, completed from reference TRBV5-1 and TRBJ2-2, reads KAGVTQTPRYLIKTRGQQVTLSCSPISGHRSVSWYQQTPGQGLQFLFEYFSETQRNKGNFPGRFSGRQFSNSRSEMNVSTLELGDSALYLCASSPTTSVNRAGELFFGEGSRLTVL.

The rearrangement links TRBV7-8 to TRBJ2-5; TRBD1 matches 10 bases. Looked up from germline, CDR1 is SGHVS and CDR2 is FQNEAQ. The V segment lost 5 bases and the J segment 3 bases; nucleotides outside the gene matches: 6. The CDR3 is 15 amino acids. This CDR3 is CASSPIGQGEETQYF. Written as DNA, the CDR3 is TGTGCCAGCAGCCCCATCGGACAGGGGGAAGAGACCCAGTACTTC.

The chain is built from TRBV27 and TRBJ2-2; D ambiguous. Trimming cost V 4 bases and J 4 bases, with 7 bases left between them. The CDR3 runs to 13 residues. Germline values: CDR1 MNHEY, CDR2 SMNVEV (reference sequence). In DNA form, the CDR3 reads TGTGCCAGCAGTTCCCCAGTCACCGGGGAGCTGTTTTTT. Translation gives CASSSPVTGELFF.

V usage is TRBV2 and J usage is TRBJ2-7; D unclear. In germline, CDR1 is SNHLY, CDR2 FYNNEI. V lost 4 bases, J lost 5 bases, and 12 bases lay in between. This CDR3 region has 13 residues. CDR3 amino acids: CASSVTVSNEQYF. CDR3 DNA: TGTGCCAGCAGTGTAACGGTCTCGAACGAGCAGTACTTC.

The V call is TRBV10-1, the J call TRBJ2-3, with D unresolved. This CDR3 is 12 amino acids long. Trimming removed 5 bases at V and 6 bases at J, with 9 bases between. Germline CDR1 and CDR2: WNHNN and SYGVQD (reference sequence). The CDR3 bases are TGCGCCAGCAGTTCCCAGGCCGATACGCAGTATTTT. Translating it yields CASSSQADTQYF.

This chain links TRBV9 with TRBJ2-1; D remains unclear. The CDR3 has 13 residues. Between the trimmed V and J ends, which lost 4 bases and 6 bases, there was a span of 11 bases. The germline gives CDR1 SGDLS, CDR2 YYNGEE. The CDR3 sequence is CASSPGSSNEQFF. The DNA of the CDR3 is TGTGCCAGCAGCCCCGGTTCGTCCAATGAGCAGTTCTTC.

This chain links TRBV4-1 with TRBJ2-2; 8 bases match TRBD2. The trim removed 5 bases at V and 8 bases at J, leaving 7 bases unmatched. The CDR3 is 14 residues long. Germline V lookup: CDR1 MGHRA, CDR2 YSYEKL. The CDR3 nucleotides are TGCGCCAGCAGCTTTCGGAGCGGGAGTGGGGAGCTGTTTTTT. Residues: CASSFRSGSGELFF.

As for this clone: At one of its ends the junction is not consistent with the germline gene, which may arise from a read error. The chain carries TRBV7-9 and TRBJ2-5; D possibly corresponds to TRBD2 (6 bases). This CDR3 has 15 residues. Germline-derived CDR1 and CDR2 are SEHNR and FQNEAQ (reference sequence). The DNA for the CDR3 is TGTTCCAGCAGCTTAGCCGCGGGACACCAAGAGACCCAGTACTTC. This sequence encodes CSSSLAAGHQETQYF.

This clone was seen a few times. V usage is TRBV2 and J usage is TRBJ1-2; TRBD1 matches 7 bases. With V trimmed by 8 bases and J by 8 bases, 14 bases remained unmatched. Germline CDR1 SNHLY, CDR2 FYNNEI. The CDR3 has 14 residues. CDR3 DNA sequence: TGTGCCAGCCAAAGGGGGCTGGTTGAAGGAGGCTACACCTTC. Translation: CASQRGLVEGGYTF.

The chain couples TRBV4-1 to TRBJ2-7, with TRBD2 matching 13 bases. V was clipped by 4 bases and J by 4 bases; unmatched bases: 4. CDR1 MGHRA and CDR2 YSYEKL come from the germline V gene. There are 15 residues in the CDR3. DNA for the CDR3: TGCGCCAGCAGCCTGGGACTAGCGGGAACTTACGAGCAGTACTTC. This gives the protein CASSLGLAGTYEQYF.

The V and J genes are TRBV27 and TRBJ2-5; maybe TRBD1 (5 bases). The J call is doubtful: the DNA matches TRBJ2-7 better. Germline V CDR1 and CDR2: MNHEY, SMNVEV (reference sequence). The CDR3 runs to 15 residues. The CDR3 DNA is TGTGCCAGCAGTTTATCGGGGCTCCCCTCCTACGAGCAGTACTTC. This sequence encodes CASSLSGLPSYEQYF.

This clone has only a few counts. The rearrangement links TRBV30 to TRBJ1-1; the D gene is possibly TRBD1 (5 bases). The CDR3 loop spans 13 amino acids. V gave up 5 bases and J gave up 0 bases, with 10 bases separating them. The germline CDR1 and CDR2 sequences are GTSNPN and SVGIG (reference sequence). The CDR3 loop is CAWGVGLNTEAFF. The CDR3 DNA follows: TGTGCCTGGGGGGTGGGGCTGAACACTGAAGCTTTCTTT.

The chain couples TRBV28 to TRBJ2-3, with 7 bases that match TRBD2. V lost 3 bases, J lost 3 bases, and 12 bases stayed unmatched. This CDR3 is 17 amino acids long. The V gene's germline CDR1 is MDHEN and CDR2 SYDVKM. For the CDR3, the DNA is TGTGCCAGCAGTTTGTCCCACGAGCTAGCGGTAACAGATACGCAGTATTTT. This gives the protein CASSLSHELAVTDTQYF.

The rearrangement joins TRBV29-1 to TRBJ1-2; D call uncertain. Trimming removed 3 bases from V and 7 bases from J, with 12 bases in between. The CDR3 runs 12 residues. Looked up from germline, CDR1 is SQVTM and CDR2 is ANQGSEA. CDR3 nucleotide sequence: TGCAGCGTTGACCCGGAGCGGGTTGGCTACACCTTC. The encoded protein is CSVDPERVGYTF. The full variable domain, in which reference TRBV29-1 and TRBJ1-2 provide the parts outside the CDR3, is SAVISQKPSRDICQRGTSLTIQCQVDSQVTMMFWYRQQPGQSLTLIATANQGSEATYESGFVIDKFPISRPNLTFSTLTVSNMSPEDSSIYLCSVDPERVGYTFGSGTRLTVV.

This clone has a single count. The rearrangement uses TRBV5-4 and TRBJ2-1; a possible D gene is TRBD2 (6 bases). Germline loops: CDR1 SGHNT, CDR2 YYREEE (reference sequence). V lost 0 bases and J 1 base, leaving 11 bases between the germline ends. This CDR3 comprises 16 residues. CDR3 coding DNA: TGTGCCAGCAGCTTGGAGATCGGGGGATCCTACAATGAGCAGTTCTTC. Protein: CASSLEIGGSYNEQFF.